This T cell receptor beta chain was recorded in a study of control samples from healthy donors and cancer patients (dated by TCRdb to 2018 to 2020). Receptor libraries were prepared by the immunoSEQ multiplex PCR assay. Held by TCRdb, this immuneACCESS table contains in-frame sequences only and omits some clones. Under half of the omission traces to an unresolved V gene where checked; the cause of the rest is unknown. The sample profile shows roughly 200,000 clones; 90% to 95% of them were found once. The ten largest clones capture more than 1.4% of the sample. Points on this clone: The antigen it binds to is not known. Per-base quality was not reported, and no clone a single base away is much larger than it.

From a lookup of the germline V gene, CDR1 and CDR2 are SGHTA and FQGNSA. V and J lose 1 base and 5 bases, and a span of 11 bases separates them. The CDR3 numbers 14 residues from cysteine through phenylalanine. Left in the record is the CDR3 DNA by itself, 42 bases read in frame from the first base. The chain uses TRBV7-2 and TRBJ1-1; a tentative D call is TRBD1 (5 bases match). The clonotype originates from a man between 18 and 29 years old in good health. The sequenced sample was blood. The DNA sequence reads TGTGCCAGCAGCTTAGTCCGGGGGAAAACTGAAGCTTTCTTT. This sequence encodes CASSLVRGKTEAFF.